This TCR beta chain was observed in a study of T cell responses to AZD1222 COVID-19 vaccine (dated by TCRdb to the early 2020s). For context, the study as a whole: Because spike-specific TCR depth and breadth did not differ between the two schedules, AZD1222 recipients who got a second dose at roughly 4 weeks were pooled with those who got a second dose at roughly 12 weeks. A total of approximately 240 trial participants underwent TCR sequencing, of whom roughly 210 received two doses of AZD1222 and approximately 25 received two doses of the MenACWY control vaccine. Trial participants were enrolled into age subgroups of 18-55, 56-69 and 70-plus years, which contained around 150, 29 and 61 TCR-sequenced participants, respectively.

Results the study describes overall, beyond this receptor: Epitopes outside the regions mutated in the B.1.351 and B.1.1.7 variants were reportedly recognized by nearly half of the unique spike-specific TCRs. Because no day 14 peak-response samples were available, the repertoires could be characterized only after the peak T cell response. Conclusions about previously exposed vaccinees are limited, since just five or six AZD1222 recipients were seropositive for SARS-CoV-2 at baseline. CD4 TCRs associated with the vaccine covered the entire spike protein, and the dominant responses were in regions 160-218 and 743-854. Participants were mostly white British and included more females than males, and it was suggested by the authors that clonal diversity may have been underestimated. Spike-specific TCR breadth and depth rose significantly after two AZD1222 doses compared with day 0 and with MenACWY recipients. In the small 56-69-year group, the increase in depth fell short of significance, most likely because of low power.

The germline V gene (reference sequence) provides CDR1 SGHNT and CDR2 YYREEE. Measured from the cysteine to the phenylalanine, the CDR3 is 13 residues long. Only the CDR3 portion is preserved as DNA: 39 bases, with reading frame beginning at the first base. After removal of 6 bases from V and 4 bases from J, the junction retains 6 bases not matched to a gene. In its sample, this clone was seen a few times. The clone's antigen remains unknown. Base quality data are lacking; no much larger clone is found one base away. The label giving this sample's time point can be read as: baseline before first vaccination. Vaccinee samples came from UK trials COV001 and COV002, including a single-blind randomized controlled phase 2/3 trial of AZD1222 (ChAdOx1 nCoV-19) in healthy adults. Trial participant PBMC samples were collected at day 0 and day 28 after the second dose for TCRbeta chain sequencing. The CDR3 regions of human TCRbeta chains were subjected to immunosequencing. In the source study's methods: TCRs in the repertoires were compared against a reference library of SARS-CoV-2-specific TCRs that had been generated with the MIRA antigen-specificity platform. Breadth meant the fraction of unique TCRs that were SARS-CoV-2-associated, whereas depth meant the fraction of total T cells that were SARS-CoV-2-associated. Using the MIRA data, each spike-specific TCR was mapped to the spike region that the TCR reacts to and placed in a CD4 or CD8 class. Log10-transformed breadth and depth values were compared by one-way ANOVA with Sidak's multiple comparisons tests. TCRdb stores this immuneACCESS table with in-frame sequences only. Part of the clones is absent; in the studies checked, under half of the shortfall reflects unresolved V genes, and no reason is known for the rest. The DNA was the basis for D and trimming; V, J and clone size are from that table. Present in this sample are roughly 100,000 clones, roughly 88% of which were seen just once. The biggest ten clones account for about 5% of the sample.

The sample in question was peripheral blood, obtained on day 0 of AZD1222 vaccination. The chain employs TRBV5-4 and TRBJ1-2; TRBD1 agrees with 7 junctional bases. The TCR comes from an adult in good health. The CDR3 sequence is CASTPDRSYGYTF. The nucleotide sequence reads TGTGCCAGCACCCCGGACAGGTCCTATGGCTACACCTTC.